The next 31 T cell receptor beta chains were all read from a single sample in a study of control samples from healthy donors and cancer patients. Repertoires were generated with immunoSEQ multiplex PCR, while TCRdb's copy carries only in-frame clones and drops some. The sample lists roughly 20,000 clones, 84% occurring once. Material for sequencing was PBMCs. Receptor source: a man in his 60s with colorectal cancer.

The chain employs TRBV30 and TRBJ2-1, with 10 positions matching TRBD2. Germline CDR1 is GTSNPN and CDR2 is SVGIG (reference sequence). V shed 1 base, J shed 6 bases, and the junction held 9 bases outside the gene matches. The CDR3 has 16 residues. In DNA form, the CDR3 reads TGTGCCTGGAGTGGAAAGCGGGGGGGATTTATCAATGAGCAGTTCTTC. Translated, it gives CAWSGKRGGFINEQFF.

The V and J genes are TRBV29-1 and TRBJ1-4; possible D gene TRBD1, 5 bases. The CDR3 runs 15 residues. Trimming stripped 1 base from V and 6 bases from J, with 15 bases between. Germline values: CDR1 SQVTM, CDR2 ANQGSEA. The CDR3 sequence: CSVEAGGEAYEKLFF. In nucleotides, the CDR3 is TGCAGCGTTGAAGCCGGAGGGGAGGCGTATGAAAAACTGTTTTTT.

The chain uses TRBV10-3 and TRBJ2-5; 11 bases are shared with TRBD1. The V segment lost 3 bases and the J segment 4 bases; nucleotides outside the gene matches: 10. The CDR3 covers 17 residues. Germline assignment: CDR1 ENHRY and CDR2 SYGVKD. The CDR3 DNA is TGTGCCATCAGTGACAAAATGGACAGGGGGCTTCGAGAGACCCAGTACTTC. Protein product: CAISDKMDRGLRETQYF.

The chain is built from TRBV2 and TRBJ2-7, with 12 positions matching TRBD1. The germline V gene encodes CDR1 SNHLY and CDR2 FYNNEI. The CDR3 has 14 amino acids. Trimming cost V 10 bases and J 6 bases; bases outside gene matches: 10. The CDR3 nucleotides are TGTGCCATTCCAGTTAAGGGACAGGGGGCCGAGCAGTACTTC. Residues: CAIPVKGQGAEQYF.

The CDR3 coding sequence is TGTGCCAGCAGCTTAGCCCTAGCGGGGGGAAGCGGGGAGCTGTTTTTT. Protein sequence: CASSLALAGGSGELFF. This chain joins TRBV7-2 and TRBJ2-2; 11 bases fit TRBD2. Germline-derived CDR1 and CDR2 are SGHTA and FQGNSA. The CDR3 covers 16 residues. V shed 0 bases and J 7 bases; nucleotides not matched to a gene: 4. Drawing the rest from reference TRBV7-2 and TRBJ2-2, the complete variable domain is GAGVSQSPSNKVTEKGKDVELRCDPISGHTALYWYRQSLGQGLEFLIYFQGNSAPDKSGLPSDRFSAERTGGSVSTLTIQRTQQEDSAVYLCASSLALAGGSGELFFGEGSRLTVL.

This chain uses TRBV5-1 with TRBJ2-7; 8 bases match TRBD1. Unmatched junction bases numbered 5, after V lost 4 bases and J lost 2 bases. Germline CDR1 SGHRS, CDR2 YFSETQ. This CDR3 comprises 14 residues. The CDR3 loop is CASSLATGAYEQYV. The CDR3 DNA is TGCGCCAGCAGCCTCGCGACAGGGGCCTACGAGCAGTACGTC.

In its sample, this clone was seen a few times. The chain carries TRBV10-3 and TRBJ2-7; perhaps TRBD2 as D (6 bases). The ends were cut back, 6 bases at V and 0 bases at J, with 9 bases in the middle. In germline, CDR1 is ENHRY, CDR2 SYGVKD. The CDR3 has 13 residues. The CDR3 here is CAIRGDSSYEQYV. The CDR3 DNA sequence: TGTGCCATCAGGGGGGACTCCTCCTACGAGCAGTACGTC.

The V and J genes are TRBV6-5 and TRBJ2-1, with D perhaps matching TRBD2 (5 bases). The CDR3 is 12 residues long. Per the germline V gene, CDR1 is MNHEY and CDR2 is SVGAGI. V lost 6 bases and J lost 8, with 11 bases in between. CDR3 loop: CASRGLQYEQFF. Written as DNA, the CDR3 is TGTGCCAGCAGAGGACTGCAGTATGAGCAGTTCTTC.

The CDR3 is CASSFIINEQFF. The CDR3 DNA reads as TGTGCCAGCAGCTTCATAATCAATGAGCAGTTCTTC. The chain uses TRBV7-2 and TRBJ2-1; D call uncertain. Germline V CDR1 and CDR2: SGHTA, FQGNSA. CDR3 size: 12 residues. Trimming shortened V by 3 bases and J by 6 bases, and 6 bases separated the two germline ends. Using reference TRBV7-2 and TRBJ2-1 for the parts outside the CDR3, the full variable domain is GAGVSQSPSNKVTEKGKDVELRCDPISGHTALYWYRQSLGQGLEFLIYFQGNSAPDKSGLPSDRFSAERTGGSVSTLTIQRTQQEDSAVYLCASSFIINEQFFGPGTRLTVL.

The rearrangement links TRBV5-1 to TRBJ2-3; D remains ambiguous. The CDR3 is 13 residues long. The V end lost 6 bases, the J end lost 1 base, and 9 bases lay between the germline ends. Germline CDR1 and CDR2: SGHRS and YFSETQ. CDR3 region: CASTELGTDTQYF. The CDR3 region has the DNA TGCGCCAGCACGGAACTCGGCACAGATACGCAGTATTTT.

This clone occurred once. The chain carries TRBV2 and TRBJ1-1, with 9 bases that match TRBD1. Germline V gives CDR1 SNHLY, CDR2 FYNNEI. The V and J ends lost 8 bases and 12 bases, in that order; junction bases with no gene match: 7. The CDR3 sequence is 11 residues long. Here the CDR3 DNA reads TGTGCCAGCCCTGGACAGGGGATAACTTTCTTT. Amino acid sequence: CASPGQGITFF.

This chain links TRBV27 with TRBJ2-7; TRBD2 aligns across 7 bases. This CDR3 has 14 amino acids. Germline V gene lookup returns CDR1 MNHEY and CDR2 SMNVEV (reference sequence). Trimming removed 7 bases from V and 6 bases from J; junction bases left unmatched: 12. CDR3 nucleotides: TGTGCCAGCATCTCGTGGGAGCGGGGAGGCGAGCAGTACTTC. This codes for CASISWERGGEQYF.

The rearrangement links TRBV7-2 to TRBJ2-3, with 8 bases matching TRBD2. CDR3 size: 15 residues. Germline V gene lookup returns CDR1 SGHTA and CDR2 FQGNSA. V gave up 4 bases and J gave up 0 bases; unmatched junction bases: 3. CDR3 protein: CASSSLAASTDTQYF. For the CDR3, the DNA is TGTGCCAGCAGCTCACTAGCGGCCAGCACAGATACGCAGTATTTT.

V is TRBV5-1 and J is TRBJ1-3, with unresolved D. The CDR3 runs to 15 residues. Germline V gene sequence: CDR1 SGHRS, CDR2 YFSETQ. V lost 5 bases, J lost 4 bases, and 16 bases lay in between. The CDR3 here is CASRILPVQGNTIYF. CDR3 nucleotide sequence: TGCGCCAGCAGGATACTTCCGGTCCAGGGAAACACCATATATTTT.

The chain recombines TRBV7-9 with TRBJ1-1, with TRBD1 matching over 12 bases. Germline V gives CDR1 SEHNR, CDR2 FQNEAQ (reference sequence). V trimming: 2 bases; J trimming: 1 base; junction bases outside the gene matches: 2. The CDR3 is 16 residues long. The CDR3 loop reads CASSLRDRGRNTEAFF. The DNA for the CDR3 is TGTGCCAGCAGCTTAAGGGACAGGGGGCGGAACACTGAAGCTTTCTTT.

In DNA form, the CDR3 reads TGTGCCAGCAGTTTGAGGGATACGCAGTATTTT. This codes for CASSLRDTQYF. The chain recombines TRBV27 with TRBJ2-3; no reliable D call. The V gene lost 3 bases and the J gene lost 6 bases, with 4 bases spanning the gap. The CDR3 totals 11 residues. CDR1 and CDR2 (germline): MNHEY, SMNVEV (reference sequence).

This chain uses TRBV30 with TRBJ1-5; 8 bases line up with TRBD1. The CDR3 runs 13 residues. V gave up 1 base and J gave up 6 bases; unmatched junction bases: 2. The germline V gene has CDR1 GTSNPN and CDR2 SVGIG (reference sequence). The CDR3 DNA reads TGTGCCTGGAGTGCGCAGGGGGCTCAGCCCCAGCATTTT. Amino acids: CAWSAQGAQPQHF.

The chain combines TRBV6-2 or TRBV6-3 with TRBJ2-7; TRBD2 is a possible D gene (6 bases). The V gene's germline CDR1 is MNHEY and CDR2 SVGEGT. The CDR3 extends over 14 amino acids. V was cut by 2 bases and J by 4 bases, with 12 bases left in between. The CDR3 region has the DNA TGTGCCAGCAGTTACGCCCGGGGGAGATACGAGCAGTACGTC. This encodes CASSYARGRYEQYV.

This chain uses TRBV9 with TRBJ2-5; D may be TRBD2 (6 bases). Trimming pared 0 bases from V and 4 bases from J, leaving 10 bases between. This CDR3 spans 14 amino acids. From germline, CDR1 is SGDLS and CDR2 YYNGEE. CDR3 sequence (DNA): TGTGCCAGCAGCGTAGCGGGGGATGTAGAGACCCAGTACTTC. Protein sequence: CASSVAGDVETQYF.

This chain links TRBV2 with TRBJ2-1; D is ambiguous. The CDR3 totals 15 residues. V lost 2 bases and J 3 bases, leaving 11 bases between the germline ends. Germline V gene sequence: CDR1 SNHLY, CDR2 FYNNEI. The CDR3 nucleotides read TGTGCCAGCAGTGAAACTCCTGGCTACTACAATGAGCAGTTCTTC. Translated: CASSETPGYYNEQFF.

The V gene is TRBV9, the J gene TRBJ2-5; D is perhaps TRBD2 (5 bases). This CDR3 contains 14 residues. Trimming removed 4 bases at V and 1 base at J, with 11 bases between. Germline V gives CDR1 SGDLS, CDR2 YYNGEE. CDR3 loop: CASSIGMTQETQYF. The CDR3 bases are TGTGCCAGCAGCATCGGGATGACCCAAGAGACCCAGTACTTC.

The chain joins TRBV7-9 to TRBJ2-2; 8 bases map to TRBD1. Germline V gene sequence: CDR1 SEHNR, CDR2 FQNEAQ (reference sequence). The CDR3 is made up of 16 amino acids. J gave up 7 bases and V 8 bases, and 15 bases lay outside the gene matches. In DNA form, the CDR3 reads TGTGCCAGCCTCCCGGCAGGGGGCGAGGGAGTCGGGGAGCTGTTTTTT. It specifies CASLPAGGEGVGELFF.

V usage is TRBV6-2 or TRBV6-3 and J usage is TRBJ2-1; perhaps D is TRBD1 or TRBD2 (6 bases each). V dropped 4 bases and J dropped 5 bases, with 18 bases sitting between them. This CDR3 is built from 16 residues. In germline, CDR1 is MNHEY, CDR2 SVGEGT. CDR3 residues: CASSSLPTRGNNEQFF. The CDR3 DNA reads TGTGCCAGCAGTTCACTCCCGACTAGGGGGAACAATGAGCAGTTCTTC.

The chain joins TRBV9 to TRBJ2-2; D not certain. This CDR3 has 14 residues. The V end was cut by 3 bases, the J end by 2 bases, with 8 bases between. Germline loops: CDR1 SGDLS, CDR2 YYNGEE. The CDR3 nucleotides are TGTGCCAGCAGCGCCACATCTAACACCGGGGAGCTGTTTTTT. This translates into CASSATSNTGELFF.

The chain employs TRBV19 and TRBJ1-2; D perhaps matches TRBD1 (5 bases). The CDR3 extends over 13 amino acids. With 3 bases removed from V and 5 bases from J, the gap between germline ends came to 10 bases. CDR1 is LNHDA and CDR2 is SQIVND in the germline V gene (reference sequence). As DNA, the CDR3 is TGTGCCAGTAGTATCACACAGGAATATGGCTACACCTTC. The encoded protein is CASSITQEYGYTF.

The chain links TRBV19 to TRBJ1-2; 7 positions match TRBD1. CDR1 is LNHDA and CDR2 is SQIVND in the germline V gene (reference sequence). CDR3 size: 16 residues. Losses at the gene ends were 0 bases for V and 8 bases for J; bases not matched to a gene: 12. DNA of the CDR3: TGTGCCAGTAGTATAGATCGGGGCGACAGGGTCGGCGGCTACACCTTC. It specifies CASSIDRGDRVGGYTF.

A few counts support this clone. The chain recombines TRBV4-3 with TRBJ2-4; 15 bases agree with TRBD2. The CDR3 runs 19 residues. Germline V gene sequence: CDR1 LGHNA, CDR2 YSLEER. The trim removed 4 bases at V and 6 bases at J, leaving 13 bases unmatched. The CDR3 protein is CASSPGTSGGLTRGNIQYF. CDR3 in DNA: TGCGCCAGCAGCCCCGGGACTAGCGGGGGGCTGACCCGGGGAAACATTCAGTACTTC.

CDR3: CASALDRLYEQYF. The CDR3 region has the DNA TGTGCCAGCGCCTTGGACAGGCTCTACGAGCAGTACTTC. The chain joins TRBV18 to TRBJ2-7; the match to TRBD1 covers 7 bases. The CDR3 loop spans 13 amino acids. Germline CDR1 KGHSH, CDR2 LQKENI. V lost 8 bases to trimming and J lost 3 bases; unmatched junction nucleotides: 7. Drawing the rest from reference TRBV18 and TRBJ2-7, the complete variable domain is NAGVMQNPRHLVRRRGQEARLRCSPMKGHSHVYWYRQLPEEGLKFMVYLQKENIIDESGMPKERFSAEFPKEGPSILRIQQVVRGDSAAYFCASALDRLYEQYFGPGTRLTVT.

The rearrangement links TRBV11-2 to TRBJ2-2; 11 bases line up with TRBD1. Germline values: CDR1 SGHAT, CDR2 FQNNGV. CDR3 length: 19 amino acids. The J segment lost 7 bases and the V segment lost 1 base, leaving 14 bases of the junction unmatched. CDR3 protein: CASSLGGTGGRLGYGELFF. In nucleotides, the CDR3 is TGTGCCAGCAGCTTAGGAGGGACAGGGGGACGACTAGGATACGGGGAGCTGTTTTTT. Supplemented by reference TRBV11-2 and TRBJ2-2, the full variable domain reads EAGVAQSPRYKIIEKRQSVAFWCNPISGHATLYWYQQILGQGPKLLIQFQNNGVVDDSQLPKDRFSAERLKGVDSTLKIQPAKLEDSAVYLCASSLGGTGGRLGYGELFFGEGSRLTVL.

The chain couples TRBV10-3 to TRBJ1-2; 9 nucleotides align to TRBD1. CDR1 is ENHRY and CDR2 is SYGVKD in the germline V gene. With V trimmed by 0 bases and J by 4 bases, 3 bases remained unmatched. CDR3 length equals 15 residues. The CDR3 region is CAISESTQGAYGYTF. CDR3 bases: TGTGCCATCAGTGAGTCGACACAGGGGGCCTATGGCTACACCTTC.

The chain is built from TRBV3-1 (or the pseudogene TRBV3-2) and TRBJ2-5; D is ambiguous. V was shortened by 0 bases and J by 5 bases, with 13 bases between the two germline ends. The germline CDR1 and CDR2 sequences are LGHDT and YNNKEL (reference sequence). The CDR3 is 15 amino acids. The CDR3 DNA is TGTGCCAGCAGCCAAGAGTCTTATCGAATGGAGACCCAGTACTTC. Protein: CASSQESYRMETQYF.